A selection of T cell receptor beta chains follows, all from one sample in a study of blood T cell repertoires in COVID-19. This table comes from immunoSEQ multiplex PCR, and its TCRdb copy is limited to in-frame clones, with some not included. This sample has about 110,000 clones; roughly 83% occur once, and the top ten carry 0.8% to 1%. The sequenced material came from peripheral blood. The receptors shown here come from a woman in her 70s with acute or convalescent COVID-19. CDR3s include the opening cysteine and the closing phenylalanine or tryptophan. The D gene is left open where the match is weak. The size of a clone is reported for some rows only, either as once, few or many, or as a class for expanded clones.

>few|-|TRBV19|TRBJ1-5
CASTTDRSSNQPQHF
>-|-|TRBV9|TRBJ2-3
CASSTTRLSTDTQYF
>-|TRBD2|TRBV3-1/TRBV3-2|TRBJ2-3
CASSRLAGAGDTQYF
>-|TRBD1|TRBV5-1|TRBJ1-1
CASSSLDRGSEAFF
>-|TRBD2|TRBV19|TRBJ2-3
CASSGRWTSGSTDTQYF
>-|TRBD2|TRBV13|TRBJ2-3
CASSTSGRAYTDTQYF
>-|TRBD2|TRBV5-1|TRBJ2-1
CASSSTSGSFNEQFF
>-|-|TRBV7-2|TRBJ1-5
CASSLGTATQPQHF
>-|-|TRBV5-1|TRBJ1-2
CASSRDFTVYGYTF
>-|TRBD1|TRBV5-1|TRBJ2-7
CASSLGQGALYEQYF
>-|TRBD1|TRBV14|TRBJ2-1
CASSLGQGRANNEQFF
>-|-|TRBV19|TRBJ2-3
CASSLQTDTQYF
>-|-|TRBV5-1|TRBJ2-1
CASSLSRDYEQFF